The 11 T cell receptor beta chains below were found in one sample sequenced in a study of blood T cell repertoires in COVID-19. This table comes from immunoSEQ multiplex PCR, and its TCRdb copy is limited to in-frame clones, with some not included. The sample records some 300,000 clones, about nine tenths being singletons. Sequenced sample: peripheral blood. These TCRs come from a man aged 18 to 35 with active or convalescent COVID-19.

This clone was found once. The chain carries TRBV9 and TRBJ2-3; D unresolved. Between the trimmed V and J ends, which lost 0 bases and 7 bases, there was a span of 18 bases. CDR3 length: 16 residues. Germline V gene lookup returns CDR1 SGDLS and CDR2 YYNGEE. The CDR3 bases are TGTGCCAGCAGCGTAGGGTTCGGGTTATATAGGAATACGCAGTATTTT. Translated: CASSVGFGLYRNTQYF.

This clone was detected many times. The chain employs TRBV4-1 and TRBJ2-3; D remains ambiguous. The CDR3 contains 13 residues. V lost 1 base to trimming and J lost 6 bases, with 8 bases between them. CDR1 is MGHRA and CDR2 is YSYEKL in the germline V gene. The CDR3 nucleotides read TGCGCCAGCAGCCAAGGACGGGTTGATACGCAGTATTTT. Translated, it gives CASSQGRVDTQYF.

V is TRBV4-3 and J is TRBJ2-5; 13 nucleotides agree with TRBD2. The junction had 11 bases not matched to a gene; V was cut back by 0 bases and J by 7 bases. This CDR3 is built from 18 residues. Germline CDR1 reads LGHNA; CDR2 reads YSLEER. CDR3 bases: TGCGCCAGCAGCCAAGATCTCGGTACTAGCGGGGGGGCCGCGACCCAGTACTTC. Translation gives CASSQDLGTSGGAATQYF.

The chain joins TRBV18 to TRBJ2-7; the match to TRBD2 covers 10 bases. The V segment lost 3 bases and the J segment 0 bases; nucleotides outside the gene matches: 5. Germline assignment: CDR1 KGHSH and CDR2 LQKENI. This CDR3 comprises 16 residues. The CDR3 is CASSPYTSGVSYEQYF. The CDR3 DNA sequence: TGTGCCAGCTCACCCTACACTAGCGGGGTCTCCTACGAGCAGTACTTC.

This clone turned up a few times. Written as DNA, the CDR3 is TGTGCCAGTGGGACAGGGGATTCAGATACGCAGTATTTT. It translates to CASGTGDSDTQYF. The rearrangement uses TRBV19 and TRBJ2-3; TRBD1 aligns across 10 bases. The CDR3 sequence is 13 residues long. CDR1 is LNHDA, CDR2 SQIVND, per germline (reference sequence). Trimming took 8 bases from V and 4 from J; bases not matched to a gene: 3.

The chain carries TRBV5-8 and TRBJ2-7, with a tentative D call TRBD2 (6 bases). The CDR3 covers 14 residues. With 0 bases removed from V and 5 bases from J, the gap between germline ends came to 12 bases. Germline V lookup: CDR1 SGHTS, CDR2 YDEGEE. The CDR3 coding sequence is TGTGCCAGCAGCTTGGATGGGGAGCGGGACGAGCAGTACTTC. It is translated as CASSLDGERDEQYF.

The chain uses TRBV12-3 or TRBV12-4 and TRBJ1-6; maybe TRBD1 (6 bases). There are 13 residues in the CDR3. V was clipped by 6 bases and J by 7 bases, with 10 bases between them. DNA for the CDR3: TGTGCCAGCAGCCTCAGGGGAAATTCACCCCTCCACTTT. Protein sequence: CASSLRGNSPLHF.

The chain carries TRBV6-8 and TRBJ1-4; the match to TRBD1 covers 8 bases. After removal of 6 bases from V and 3 bases from J, the junction contained 6 bases not matched to a gene. In germline, CDR1 is MNHGY, CDR2 SAAAGT. The length of the CDR3 is 15 residues. The CDR3 spells CASSNRQGSNEKLFF. Here the CDR3 DNA reads TGTGCCAGCAGCAACCGACAGGGGTCTAATGAAAAACTGTTTTTT.

This clone occurred a few times. The chain joins TRBV7-6 to TRBJ1-2; tentatively, D is TRBD1 (6 bases). The CDR3 is 14 amino acids. CDR1 is SGHVS, CDR2 FNYEAQ, per germline. Between the trimmed V and J ends, which lost 5 bases and 4 bases, there was a span of 14 bases. CDR3 region: CASSARGQSYGYTF. In nucleotides, the CDR3 is TGTGCCAGCAGCGCCCGCGGACAGTCCTATGGCTACACCTTC.

The J gene is TRBJ1-4, the V gene TRBV4-1; TRBD1 is a possible D gene (5 bases). The CDR3 contains 16 residues. V lost 7 bases, J lost 1 base, and 16 bases lay in between. From germline, CDR1 is MGHRA and CDR2 YSYEKL. DNA for the CDR3: TGCGCCAGCAACCCTACAGGCGGTGGAACTAATGAAAAACTGTTTTTT. It translates to CASNPTGGGTNEKLFF.

The chain links TRBV2 to TRBJ2-7; maybe TRBD1 (6 bases). Between the trimmed V and J ends, which lost 10 bases and 0 bases, there was a span of 16 bases. The CDR3 is made up of 14 amino acids. Germline V gene data show CDR1 as SNHLY and CDR2 as FYNNEI. The CDR3 nucleotides are TGTGCCACAGACGACAGGCCCGGCTCCTACGAGCAGTACTTC. Amino acid sequence: CATDDRPGSYEQYF.